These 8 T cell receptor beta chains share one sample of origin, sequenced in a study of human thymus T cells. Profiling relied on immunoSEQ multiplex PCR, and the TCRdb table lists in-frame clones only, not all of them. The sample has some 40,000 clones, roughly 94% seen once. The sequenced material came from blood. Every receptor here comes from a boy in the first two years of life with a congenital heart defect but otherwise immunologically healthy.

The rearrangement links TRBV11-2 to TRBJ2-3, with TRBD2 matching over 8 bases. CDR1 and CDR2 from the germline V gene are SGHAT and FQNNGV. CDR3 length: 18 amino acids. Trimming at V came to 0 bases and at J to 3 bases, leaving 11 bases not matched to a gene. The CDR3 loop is CASSLDPLLAGDTDTQYF. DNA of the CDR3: TGTGCCAGCAGCTTAGACCCCCTCCTAGCGGGCGATACAGATACGCAGTATTTT.

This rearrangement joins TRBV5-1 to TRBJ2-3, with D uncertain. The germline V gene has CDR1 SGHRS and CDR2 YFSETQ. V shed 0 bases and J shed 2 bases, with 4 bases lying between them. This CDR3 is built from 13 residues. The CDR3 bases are TGCGCCAGCAGCTTGGGCATCACAGATACGCAGTATTTT. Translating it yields CASSLGITDTQYF.

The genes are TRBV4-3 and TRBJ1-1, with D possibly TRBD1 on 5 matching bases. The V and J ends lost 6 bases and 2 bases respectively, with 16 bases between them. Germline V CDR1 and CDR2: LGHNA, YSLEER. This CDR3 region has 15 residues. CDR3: CASSPPGTGNTEAFF. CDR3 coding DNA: TGCGCCAGCAGTCCGCCCGGAACAGGTAACACTGAAGCTTTCTTT.

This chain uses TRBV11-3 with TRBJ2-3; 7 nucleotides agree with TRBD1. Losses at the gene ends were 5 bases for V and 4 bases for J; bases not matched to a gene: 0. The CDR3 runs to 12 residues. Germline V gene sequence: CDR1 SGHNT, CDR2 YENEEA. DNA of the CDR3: TGTGCCAGCAGCACAGGGGCAGATACGCAGTATTTT. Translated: CASSTGADTQYF.

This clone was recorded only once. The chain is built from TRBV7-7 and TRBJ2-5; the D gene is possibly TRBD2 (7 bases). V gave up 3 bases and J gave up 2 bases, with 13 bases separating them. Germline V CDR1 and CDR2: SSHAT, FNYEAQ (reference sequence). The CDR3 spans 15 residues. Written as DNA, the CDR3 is TGTGCCAGCAGCTTGGGGGGGACACTACAAGAGACCCAGTACTTC. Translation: CASSLGGTLQETQYF.

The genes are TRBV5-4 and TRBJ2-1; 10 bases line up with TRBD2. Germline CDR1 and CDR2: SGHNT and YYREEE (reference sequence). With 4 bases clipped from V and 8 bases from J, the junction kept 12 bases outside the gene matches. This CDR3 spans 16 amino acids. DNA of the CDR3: TGTGCCAGCAGCACCCCCTTAGCGGGGGGTTTCGATGAGCAGTTCTTC. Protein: CASSTPLAGGFDEQFF.

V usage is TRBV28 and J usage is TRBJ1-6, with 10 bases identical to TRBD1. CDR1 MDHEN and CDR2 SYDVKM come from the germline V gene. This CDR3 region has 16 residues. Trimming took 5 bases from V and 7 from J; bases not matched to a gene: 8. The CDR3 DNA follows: TGTGCCAGCAGTCCACTTGGACAGGGGGGAAATTCACCCCTCCACTTT. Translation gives CASSPLGQGGNSPLHF. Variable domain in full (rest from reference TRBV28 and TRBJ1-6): DVKVTQSSRYLVKRTGEKVFLECVQDMDHENMFWYRQDPGLGLRLIYFSYDVKMKEKGDIPEGYSVSREKKERFSLILESASTNQTSMYLCASSPLGQGGNSPLHFGNGTRLTVT.

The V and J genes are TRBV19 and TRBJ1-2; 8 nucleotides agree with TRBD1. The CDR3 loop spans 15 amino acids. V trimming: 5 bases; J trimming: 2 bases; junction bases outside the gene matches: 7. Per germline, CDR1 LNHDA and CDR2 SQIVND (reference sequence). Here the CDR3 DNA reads TGTGCCAGTAGTCCCCGGACAGGGAGCAACTATGGCTACACCTTC. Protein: CASSPRTGSNYGYTF.